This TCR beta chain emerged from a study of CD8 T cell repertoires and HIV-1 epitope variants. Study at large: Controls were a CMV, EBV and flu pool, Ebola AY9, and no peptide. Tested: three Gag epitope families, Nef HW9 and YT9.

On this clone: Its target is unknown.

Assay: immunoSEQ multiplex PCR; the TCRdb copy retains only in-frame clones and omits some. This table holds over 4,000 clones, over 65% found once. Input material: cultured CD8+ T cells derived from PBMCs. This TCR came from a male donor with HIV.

CDR3: CASSLTGASGSTDTQYF. CDR3 DNA: TGCGCCAGCAGCTTAACTGGCGCTAGCGGGTCCACAGATACGCAGTATTTT. The chain carries TRBV5-1 and TRBJ2-3, with 8 bases identical to TRBD2. Germline V gene lookup returns CDR1 SGHRS and CDR2 YFSETQ. V lost 2 bases and J lost 2; bases outside the gene matches: 10. This CDR3 contains 17 residues.